This record concerns one TCR beta chain sequence. The data stem from a study of blood T cell repertoires in COVID-19. Data came from immunoSEQ multiplex PCR; TCRdb stores just in-frame clones and leaves some out. The sample lists fewer than 90,000 clones; around 90% were seen once. The CDR3 totals 15 residues. The junction had 3 bases not matched to a gene; V was cut back by 2 bases and J by 3 bases. Germline V lookup: CDR1 KGHSH, CDR2 LQKENI. The gene calls are TRBV18 and TRBJ2-2, with 7 nucleotides matching TRBD1. The material sequenced was peripheral blood. The sequence derives from a man aged 70 or older with acute or convalescent COVID-19. CDR3 region: CASSPSGTDTGELFF. The CDR3, as DNA: TGTGCCAGCTCACCATCGGGGACAGACACCGGGGAGCTGTTTTTT.